Presented here are 23 T cell receptor beta chains from one specimen sequenced in a study of follicular helper T cells after annual influenza vaccination. Time point given: 2014-2015 season, 7 days after vaccination. Only in-frame clones appear in the TCRdb table, and some are missing; sequencing was by immunoSEQ multiplex PCR. This sample has about 15,000 clones; less than 85% occur once, and the top ten carry 1.3%. The sequences come from CXCR5+ CD38- circulating T follicular helper cells from blood, collected 7 days after influenza vaccination. As for subset: circulating Tfh, non-naive CD4+CXCR5+PD-1+ (ICOS+CD38+ or ICOS-CD38-). The source of these receptors is an adult who received the influenza vaccine.

The rearrangement uses TRBV30 and TRBJ2-3; 15 nucleotides agree with TRBD2. The CDR3 extends over 17 amino acids. The V gene's germline CDR1 is GTSNPN and CDR2 SVGIG (reference sequence). J was trimmed by 7 bases and V by 4 bases; bases with no gene match: 12. The CDR3 nucleotides are TGTGCCTGGACCCCTCTCCGGACTAGCGGGAGGGCTAATACGCAGTATTTT. This codes for CAWTPLRTSGRANTQYF. The full variable domain, its missing parts supplied by reference TRBV30 and TRBJ2-3, is SQTIHQWPATLVQPVGSPLSLECTVEGTSNPNLYWYRQAAGRGLQLLFYSVGIGQISSEVPQNLSASRPQDRQFILSSKKLLLSDSGFYLCAWTPLRTSGRANTQYFGPGTRLTVL.

This chain links TRBV4-2 with TRBJ1-3; D remains ambiguous. The germline V and J ends were trimmed by 5 bases and 2 bases, with 10 bases remaining between them. Germline CDR1 is LGHNA and CDR2 is YNFKEQ. The CDR3 spans 14 residues. CDR3 loop: CASSGRGTGNTIYF. In DNA form, the CDR3 reads TGTGCCAGCAGCGGTAGAGGCACTGGAAACACCATATATTTT.

This clone has only one observation. This chain joins TRBV30 and TRBJ1-6; the match to TRBD1 covers 7 bases. The germline V gene encodes CDR1 GTSNPN and CDR2 SVGIG (reference sequence). This CDR3 has 14 amino acids. The junction had 9 bases not matched to a gene; V was cut back by 3 bases and J by 10 bases. The CDR3 DNA is TGTGCCTGGAGATTGACAGGGTTAGGATCACCCCTCCACTTT. It encodes CAWRLTGLGSPLHF.

The chain recombines TRBV30 with TRBJ1-1; 7 bases map to TRBD1. This CDR3 is built from 14 residues. Trimming took 2 bases from V and 5 from J; bases not matched to a gene: 8. Looked up from germline, CDR1 is GTSNPN and CDR2 is SVGIG (reference sequence). For the CDR3, the DNA is TGTGCCTGGAGTAAAGGGACAGACGGGACTGAAGCTTTCTTT. Its protein is CAWSKGTDGTEAFF.

V gene TRBV5-1 combines with J gene TRBJ1-2, with D possibly matching TRBD1 (6 bases). Trimming took off 4 bases at V and 4 bases at J, with 26 bases between the two ends. Germline V gene lookup returns CDR1 SGHRS and CDR2 YFSETQ. The CDR3 loop spans 18 amino acids. The CDR3 DNA sequence: TGCGCCAGCAGCCCCTCGACCGCGGGAGGGGGGGGGATCTATGGCTACACCTTC. Translating it yields CASSPSTAGGGGIYGYTF.

This clone was seen more than once but under ten times. The J gene is TRBJ2-7, the V gene TRBV2; D remains ambiguous. Trimming took off 4 bases at V and 4 bases at J, with 11 bases between the two ends. CDR1 SNHLY and CDR2 FYNNEI come from the germline V gene. The CDR3 runs 13 residues. DNA for the CDR3: TGTGCCAGCAGTGTACCGGGTAGTTACGAGCAGTACTTC. It yields the protein CASSVPGSYEQYF.

V and J are TRBV4-1 and TRBJ1-5; weak D call: TRBD1 (5 bases). The CDR3 consists of 13 residues. CDR1 MGHRA and CDR2 YSYEKL come from the germline V gene. Between the trimmed V and J ends, which lost 0 bases and 13 bases, there was a span of 13 bases. CDR3 residues: CASSQDRAGQQHF. CDR3 nucleotides: TGCGCCAGCAGCCAAGATCGGGCAGGGCAACAGCATTTT.

V and J are TRBV5-1 and TRBJ2-3; TRBD1 aligns across 8 bases. Germline values: CDR1 SGHRS, CDR2 YFSETQ. V shed 4 bases, J shed 3 bases, and the junction held 7 bases outside the gene matches. This CDR3 contains 15 residues. The CDR3, as DNA: TGCGCCAGCAGCCACGGGGACAGGAGTACAGATACGCAGTATTTT. This translates into CASSHGDRSTDTQYF. The whole variable domain, remainder taken from reference TRBV5-1 and TRBJ2-3, is KAGVTQTPRYLIKTRGQQVTLSCSPISGHRSVSWYQQTPGQGLQFLFEYFSETQRNKGNFPGRFSGRQFSNSRSEMNVSTLELGDSALYLCASSHGDRSTDTQYFGPGTRLTVL.

The chain has TRBV5-6 and TRBJ2-1; TRBD1 agrees at 8 bases. The CDR3 is 12 amino acids. With 3 bases clipped from V and 12 bases from J, the junction kept 5 bases outside the gene matches. CDR1 and CDR2 (germline): SGHDT, YYEEEE. The CDR3 region is CASSYDRGRQFF. The CDR3, as DNA: TGTGCCAGCAGCTATGACAGGGGTCGGCAGTTCTTC.

The V call is TRBV29-1, the J call TRBJ2-2, with D unclear. The V and J ends lost 5 bases and 2 bases respectively, with 3 bases between them. The length of the CDR3 is 11 residues. Germline V gene sequence: CDR1 SQVTM, CDR2 ANQGSEA. The CDR3 loop is CSVQNTGELFF. The CDR3 bases are TGCAGCGTTCAAAACACCGGGGAGCTGTTTTTT.

The chain uses TRBV6-1 and TRBJ2-3, with 8 bases lining up with TRBD2. Germline V gene sequence: CDR1 MNHNS, CDR2 SASEGT. The ends lost 11 bases at V and 1 base at J; junction bases unmatched: 2. CDR3 length: 12 residues. DNA for the CDR3: TGTGCCGCCGGGGGGGGCACAGATACGCAGTATTTT. Residues: CAAGGGTDTQYF.

The chain joins TRBV4-1 to TRBJ2-1; D is unresolved. The CDR3 spans 17 residues. V lost 0 bases to trimming and J lost 0 bases, with 12 bases between them. The germline V gene has CDR1 MGHRA and CDR2 YSYEKL. This CDR3 reads CASSQERDKSSYNEQFF. The CDR3 DNA reads TGCGCCAGCAGCCAAGAAAGAGACAAGAGCTCCTACAATGAGCAGTTCTTC.

The chain uses TRBV19 and TRBJ1-2; D possibly corresponds to TRBD1 (6 bases). Trimming stripped 9 bases from V and 0 bases from J, with 14 bases between. This CDR3 has 14 amino acids. CDR1 is LNHDA, CDR2 SQIVND, per germline (reference sequence). CDR3 nucleotides: TGTGCCAGCAAACAGGGAACGGCTAACTATGGCTACACCTTC. It codes for CASKQGTANYGYTF. The variable domain in full, completed from reference TRBV19 and TRBJ1-2, reads DGGITQSPKYLFRKEGQNVTLSCEQNLNHDAMYWYRQDPGQGLRLIYYSQIVNDFQKGDIAEGYSVSREKKESFPLTVTSAQKNPTAFYLCASKQGTANYGYTFGSGTRLTVV.

This chain joins TRBV6-1 and TRBJ2-2, with 12 bases lining up with TRBD1. The CDR3 has 15 residues. The V segment lost 7 bases and the J segment 5 bases; nucleotides outside the gene matches: 5. Germline values: CDR1 MNHNS, CDR2 SASEGT. This chain's CDR3 is CASTRDRGRTGELFF. CDR3 DNA sequence: TGTGCCAGCACTCGGGACAGGGGGCGAACCGGGGAGCTGTTTTTT.

J is TRBJ2-3 and V is TRBV27, with TRBD2 identical over 8 bases. The CDR3 runs 16 residues. The germline gives CDR1 MNHEY, CDR2 SMNVEV (reference sequence). V lost 7 bases, J lost 4 bases, and 13 bases stayed unmatched. CDR3 amino acids: CASTLRGGAVSDTQYF. The CDR3 coding sequence is TGTGCCAGCACCCTACGGGGGGGGGCCGTGTCAGATACGCAGTATTTT.

V and J are TRBV6-1 and TRBJ1-6; D is perhaps TRBD1 (5 bases). Germline V CDR1 and CDR2: MNHNS, SASEGT. CDR3 length equals 15 residues. V was pared by 5 bases and J by 7 bases, with 15 bases between. The CDR3 here is CASSILRVDNSPLHF. CDR3 bases: TGTGCCAGCAGTATCCTCAGGGTCGACAATTCACCCCTCCACTTT.

V is TRBV30 and J is TRBJ2-4, with 9 bases lining up with TRBD1. With 1 base clipped from V and 8 bases from J, the junction kept 6 bases outside the gene matches. This CDR3 is built from 14 residues. CDR1 is GTSNPN, CDR2 SVGIG, per germline (reference sequence). The CDR3 sequence is CAWSGGTGRHIQYF. DNA of the CDR3: TGTGCCTGGAGTGGCGGGACAGGGAGACACATTCAGTACTTC.

This clone has a handful of counts. The rearrangement joins TRBV5-8 to TRBJ2-6; no definite D call. CDR3 length equals 15 residues. CDR1 is SGHTS and CDR2 is YDEGEE in the germline V gene. Trimming pared 4 bases from V and 0 bases from J, leaving 8 bases between. CDR3: CASSPRSSGANVLTF. In nucleotides, the CDR3 is TGTGCCAGCAGCCCGCGAAGCTCTGGGGCCAACGTCCTGACTTTC.

The chain couples TRBV4-1 to TRBJ2-7, with a possible D match to TRBD1 (5 bases). The germline V gene has CDR1 MGHRA and CDR2 YSYEKL. CDR3 length: 12 residues. V was shortened by 2 bases and J by 4 bases, with 6 bases between the two germline ends. CDR3 sequence (DNA): TGCGCCAGCAGCCAATCAGGGTACGAGCAGTACTTC. This codes for CASSQSGYEQYF.

The chain couples TRBV28 to TRBJ2-2, with D perhaps matching TRBD2 (7 bases). This CDR3 has 15 residues. Germline CDR1 is MDHEN and CDR2 is SYDVKM. The ends were cut back, 5 bases at V and 4 bases at J, with 14 bases in the middle. Written as DNA, the CDR3 is TGTGCCAGCAGTCCTGCGGGGGCGCCCACCGGGGAGCTGTTTTTT. This encodes CASSPAGAPTGELFF.

The genes are TRBV7-8 and TRBJ2-7; TRBD2 aligns across 13 bases. Germline-derived CDR1 and CDR2 are SGHVS and FQNEAQ. V dropped 3 bases and J dropped 1; count of bases not matched to a gene: 3. The CDR3 spans 16 residues. DNA of the CDR3: TGTGCCAGCAGCTTTGGACTAGCGGGGGCGTCCTACGAGCAGTACTTC. Translation: CASSFGLAGASYEQYF.

This clone was counted a single time. CDR3 sequence (DNA): TGTGCCAGTAGTATAGCGTCAGGGGACAGCAATCAGCCCCAGCATTTT. It translates to CASSIASGDSNQPQHF. V is TRBV19 and J is TRBJ1-5; possible D gene TRBD1, 6 bases. The germline V gene encodes CDR1 LNHDA and CDR2 SQIVND (reference sequence). V was cut by 1 base and J by 1 base, with 11 bases left in between. The CDR3 spans 16 residues.

The gene calls are TRBV11-2 and TRBJ1-5; TRBD1 matches at 11 bases. CDR3 length: 18 amino acids. J lost 3 bases, V lost 4 bases, and 11 bases had no gene match. The germline gives CDR1 SGHAT, CDR2 FQNNGV. In nucleotides, the CDR3 is TGTGCCAGCAGCTCTCACTTTTGGACAGGGGGCTTCAATCAGCCCCAGCATTTT. It is translated as CASSSHFWTGGFNQPQHF.